The T cell receptor beta chain described here comes from a study of T cell responses to AZD1222 COVID-19 vaccine. Findings and limits, study-wide: Seropositive AZD1222 recipients at baseline numbered only six or seven. Of spike-specific TCRs, nearly half reportedly target regions left unmutated in variants.

Repertoires were generated with immunoSEQ multiplex PCR, while TCRdb's copy carries only in-frame clones and drops some. The sample has tens of thousands of clones, just over 85% seen once; the top ten hold about 11%. The CDR3 consists of 14 residues. With 5 bases clipped from V and 6 bases from J, the junction kept 7 bases outside the gene matches. Looked up from germline, CDR1 is SGHTA and CDR2 is FQGNSA. This clone was recorded a few times. What it binds is not known. Timing groups of about 4 and about 12 weeks for second doses were pooled. This rearrangement joins TRBV7-2 to TRBJ1-1, with 9 bases aligning to TRBD1. The specimen comprised peripheral blood, sampled 28 days after the second AZD1222 dose. This clonotype was sampled from an adult who received the AZD1222 COVID-19 vaccine. The CDR3 loop reads CASSDRTGDPEAFF. In DNA, the CDR3 is TGTGCCAGCAGCGACCGGACAGGGGATCCTGAAGCTTTCTTT.